This T cell receptor beta chain came from a study of metastatic and nonmetastatic thyroid tumors. Study background: Malignant and benign thyroid patients had repertoires compared in peripheral blood and tumor or nodule tissue.

In its sample, this clone was seen many times. There were no patients who had received any treatment before thyroid surgery. The CDR3 is made up of 13 amino acids. Trimming took 8 bases from V and 5 from J; bases not matched to a gene: 5. Per germline, CDR1 SNHLY and CDR2 FYNNEI. With MiXCR, TCRdb reprocessed the PCR reads. The table has fewer than 45,000 clones, roughly 20% seen once. Sequenced: blood. This receptor was taken from a female donor with papillary thyroid cancer or a benign thyroid nodule (not recorded which). Some clones in this sample may be carry-over from other donors' samples. The J gene is TRBJ2-2, the V gene TRBV2, with TRBD2 matching over 7 bases. The DNA of the CDR3 is TGTGCCAGCGGGCGGGGGTATACCGGGGAGCTGTTTTTT. This translates into CASGRGYTGELFF.